The clone carrying this T cell receptor (beta chain) was observed a handful of times. The antigen remains unidentified. Template switching, a step in the protocol, added a universal primer site, and cDNA carried unique molecular identifiers. TCRdb re-analysed the 5' RACE reads in MiXCR, keeping a single row per CDR3 protein. The data contain hundreds of thousands of distinct CDR3 sequences, over 8.5% of them seen just once; the ten biggest clones take up around 0.95%. The data originate from a study of identical twins. Study outcomes and limitations: Twins shared beta out-of-frame sequences in excess, but this excess was weaker. Twin-shared out-of-frame alpha sequences showed excess low generation probability.

CDR3 size: 16 residues. With 5 bases clipped from V and 2 bases from J, the junction kept 10 bases outside the gene matches. The germline CDR1 and CDR2 sequences are MNHNS and SASEGT. A further study also used this sample, focusing on yellow fever vaccine responses in identical twins.

This chain joins TRBV6-1 and TRBJ2-5, with 8 bases lining up with TRBD2. Sequencing was performed on PBMCs. The receptor was derived from a woman younger than 35 in good health. The DNA of the CDR3 is TGTGCCAGCAGTATGGGTCCAGCGGGAGTACAAGAGACCCAGTACTTC. Protein product: CASSMGPAGVQETQYF.